The 6 T cell receptor beta chains given below trace back to one sample, sequenced in a study of response to subunit inactivated influenza vaccine. TCRdb reprocessed the RT-PCR reads via MiXCR and lists one record per CDR3 protein. The repertoire holds 400,000 to 650,000 distinct CDR3 sequences, with approximately 7.7% as singletons. This sample comprised PBMCs from blood, obtained roughly 24 months after vaccination. The source is a man between 45 and 75 years old who received an inactivated influenza vaccine.

This clonotype occurred many times. The genes are TRBV6-5 and TRBJ2-7; no reliable D call. The CDR3 has 14 residues. V was cut by 4 bases and J by 7 bases, with 17 bases left in between. Germline CDR1 MNHEY, CDR2 SVGAGI. This CDR3 reads CASSSLGSFGEQYF. CDR3 nucleotide sequence: TGTGCCAGCAGTTCACTCGGTTCCTTCGGTGAGCAGTACTTC.

The rearrangement uses TRBV20-1 and TRBJ2-7; D is undetermined. Between the trimmed V and J ends, which lost 1 base and 0 bases, there was a span of 7 bases. Germline CDR1 is DFQATT and CDR2 is SNEGSKA (reference sequence). The CDR3 spans 13 residues. The CDR3 protein is CSARVLSSYEQYF. CDR3 in DNA: TGCAGTGCTAGAGTTTTGAGCTCCTACGAGCAGTACTTC.

This chain joins TRBV28 and TRBJ2-7; maybe TRBD1 (7 bases). The V end lost 6 bases, the J end lost 7 bases, and 19 bases lay between the germline ends. The CDR3 loop spans 14 amino acids. Germline CDR1 and CDR2: MDHEN and SYDVKM. The CDR3 here is CASRHNRGGWEQYF. The CDR3 coding sequence is TGTGCCAGCAGACACAACAGGGGAGGTTGGGAGCAGTACTTC.

This clonotype was counted many times. This chain connects TRBV3-1 to TRBJ1-6; 8 nucleotides align to TRBD1. Germline V gene lookup returns CDR1 LGHDT and CDR2 YNNKEL (reference sequence). V lost 4 bases and J lost 9; bases outside the gene matches: 5. The CDR3 has 14 amino acids. The CDR3 DNA is TGTGCCAGCAGCCGCGGACAGGGATCTTCACCCCTCCACTTT. Translation: CASSRGQGSSPLHF.

In DNA, the CDR3 is TGTGCCAGCAGTCCCGGCTGGGCTAGCGGACTGATCGATGAGCAGTTCTTC. This gives the protein CASSPGWASGLIDEQFF. V gene TRBV5-6 combines with J gene TRBJ2-1, with 7 bases aligning to TRBD2. Trimming took 5 bases from V and 8 from J; bases not matched to a gene: 19. The CDR3 loop spans 17 amino acids. In germline, CDR1 is SGHDT, CDR2 YYEEEE.

This chain links TRBV12-3 or TRBV12-4 with TRBJ2-4; D not certain. The CDR3 totals 15 residues. Trimming shortened V by 5 bases and J by 0 bases, and 11 bases separated the two germline ends. This CDR3 is CASSVVGLAKNIQYF. CDR3 coding DNA: TGTGCCAGCAGTGTCGTAGGGCTAGCCAAAAACATTCAGTACTTC.